The subject of this entry is one T cell receptor beta chain. The data are from a study of CD8 T cells in ankylosing spondylitis. Each CDR3 protein is one row after TCRdb ran MiXCR on the 5' RACE reads. The sample has about 350,000 distinct CDR3 sequences; 20% are singletons. The CDR3 totals 11 residues. V was trimmed by 4 bases and J by 6 bases, leaving 7 bases between them. Germline CDR1 DFQATT, CDR2 SNEGSKA (reference sequence). The sequenced sample was blood, either unsorted or a sorted T cell fraction (not recorded which). This clonotype was obtained from a male donor with ankylosing spondylitis or in good health (not recorded which). The rearrangement links TRBV20-1 to TRBJ2-1; the D is unclear. In DNA form, the CDR3 reads TGCAGTGCTACTTGGACCAATGAGCAGTTCTTC. As protein: CSATWTNEQFF.